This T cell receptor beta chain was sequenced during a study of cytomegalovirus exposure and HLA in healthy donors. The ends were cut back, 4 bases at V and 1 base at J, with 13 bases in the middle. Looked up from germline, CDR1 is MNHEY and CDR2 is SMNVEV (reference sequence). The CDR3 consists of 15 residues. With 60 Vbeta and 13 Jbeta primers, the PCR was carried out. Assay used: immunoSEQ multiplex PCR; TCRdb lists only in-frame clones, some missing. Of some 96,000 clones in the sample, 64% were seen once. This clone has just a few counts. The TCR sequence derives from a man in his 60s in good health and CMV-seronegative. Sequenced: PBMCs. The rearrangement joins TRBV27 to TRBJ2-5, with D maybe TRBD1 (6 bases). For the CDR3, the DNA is TGTGCCAGCAGTTCAGAGGACAGAAGCCAAGAGACCCAGTACTTC. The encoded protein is CASSSEDRSQETQYF.